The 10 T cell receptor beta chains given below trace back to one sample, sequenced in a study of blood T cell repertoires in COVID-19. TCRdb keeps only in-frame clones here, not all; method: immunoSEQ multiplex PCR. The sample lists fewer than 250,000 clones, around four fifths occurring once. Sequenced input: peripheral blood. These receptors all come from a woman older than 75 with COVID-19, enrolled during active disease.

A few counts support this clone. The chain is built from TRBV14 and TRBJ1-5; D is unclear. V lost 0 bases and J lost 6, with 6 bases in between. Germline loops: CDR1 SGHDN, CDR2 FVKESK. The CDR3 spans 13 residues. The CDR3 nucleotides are TGTGCCAGCAGCCAAGATGAGGCTCAGCCCCAGCATTTT. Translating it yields CASSQDEAQPQHF.

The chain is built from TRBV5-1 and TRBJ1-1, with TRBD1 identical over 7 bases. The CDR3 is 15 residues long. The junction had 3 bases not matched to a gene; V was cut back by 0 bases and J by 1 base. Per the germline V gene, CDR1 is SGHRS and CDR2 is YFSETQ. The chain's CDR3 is CASSLDRGGNTEAFF. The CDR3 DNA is TGCGCCAGCAGCTTGGACAGGGGCGGGAACACTGAAGCTTTCTTT.

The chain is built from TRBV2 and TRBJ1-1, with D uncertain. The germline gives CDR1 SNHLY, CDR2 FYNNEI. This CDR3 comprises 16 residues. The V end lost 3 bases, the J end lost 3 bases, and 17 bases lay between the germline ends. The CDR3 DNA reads TGTGCCAGCAGTGATCCGTCTGGGCAGAGGGACACTGAAGCTTTCTTT. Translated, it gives CASSDPSGQRDTEAFF.

The CDR3 protein is CASNPRDKSYTGELFF. CDR3 bases: TGTGCCAGCAATCCCCGGGACAAATCCTACACCGGGGAGCTGTTTTTT. This chain joins TRBV2 and TRBJ2-2; D possibly corresponds to TRBD1 (6 bases). V was pared by 7 bases and J by 3 bases, with 18 bases between. Germline V gene sequence: CDR1 SNHLY, CDR2 FYNNEI. This CDR3 is 16 amino acids long.

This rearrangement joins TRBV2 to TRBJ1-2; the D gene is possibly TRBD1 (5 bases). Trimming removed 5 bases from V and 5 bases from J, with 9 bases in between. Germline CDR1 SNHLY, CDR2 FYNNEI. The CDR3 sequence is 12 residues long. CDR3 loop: CASSRDSYGYTF. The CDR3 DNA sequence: TGTGCCAGCAGTAGAGACAGTTATGGCTACACCTTC.

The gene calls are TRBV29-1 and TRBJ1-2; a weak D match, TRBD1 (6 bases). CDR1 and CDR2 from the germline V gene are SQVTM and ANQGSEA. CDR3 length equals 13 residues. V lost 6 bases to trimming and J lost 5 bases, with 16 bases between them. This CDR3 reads CSVATGILYGYTF. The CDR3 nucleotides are TGCAGCGTCGCCACAGGGATTCTATATGGCTACACCTTC.

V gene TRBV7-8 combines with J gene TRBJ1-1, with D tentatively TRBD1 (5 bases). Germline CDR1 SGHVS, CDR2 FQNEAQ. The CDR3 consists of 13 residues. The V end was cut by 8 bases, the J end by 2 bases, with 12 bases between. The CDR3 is CASGRAGNTEAFF. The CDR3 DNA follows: TGTGCCAGCGGCAGGGCAGGAAACACTGAAGCTTTCTTT.

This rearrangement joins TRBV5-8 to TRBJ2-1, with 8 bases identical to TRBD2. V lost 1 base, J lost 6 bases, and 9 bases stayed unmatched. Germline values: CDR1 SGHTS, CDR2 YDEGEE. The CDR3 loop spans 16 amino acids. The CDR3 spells CASSLNPGLARNEQFF. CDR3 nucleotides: TGTGCCAGCAGCTTGAACCCCGGACTAGCTCGCAATGAGCAGTTCTTC.

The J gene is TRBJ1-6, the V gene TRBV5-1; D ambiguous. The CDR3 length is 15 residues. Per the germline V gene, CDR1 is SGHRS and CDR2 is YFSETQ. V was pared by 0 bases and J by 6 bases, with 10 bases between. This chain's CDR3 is CASSLGAGLNSPLHF. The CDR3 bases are TGCGCCAGCAGCTTGGGAGCTGGGCTTAATTCACCCCTCCACTTT.

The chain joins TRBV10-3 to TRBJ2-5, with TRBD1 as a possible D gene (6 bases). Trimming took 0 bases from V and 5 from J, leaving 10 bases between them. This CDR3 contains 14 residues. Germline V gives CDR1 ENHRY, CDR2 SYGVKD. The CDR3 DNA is TGTGCCATCAGTGAGTCCTCAGGGGTGGAGACCCAGTACTTC. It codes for CAISESSGVETQYF.